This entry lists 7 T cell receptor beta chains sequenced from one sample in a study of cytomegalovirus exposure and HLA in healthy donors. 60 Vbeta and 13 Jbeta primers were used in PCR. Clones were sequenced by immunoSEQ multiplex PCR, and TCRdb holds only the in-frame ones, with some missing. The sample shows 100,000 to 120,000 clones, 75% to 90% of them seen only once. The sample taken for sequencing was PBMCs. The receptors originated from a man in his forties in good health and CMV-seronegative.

The CDR3 sequence: CASITRSSYEQYF. In DNA form, the CDR3 reads TGTGCCAGCATCACGAGATCCTCCTACGAGCAGTACTTC. The V and J genes are TRBV6-5 and TRBJ2-7; no firm D call. V was pared by 7 bases and J by 0 bases, with 10 bases between. In germline, CDR1 is MNHEY, CDR2 SVGAGI. The CDR3 is made up of 13 amino acids.

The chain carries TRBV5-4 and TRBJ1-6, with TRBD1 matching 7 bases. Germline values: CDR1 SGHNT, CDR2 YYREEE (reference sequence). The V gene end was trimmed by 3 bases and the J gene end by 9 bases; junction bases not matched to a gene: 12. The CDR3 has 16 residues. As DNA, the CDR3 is TGTGCCAGCAGCTCAAAGACAGGGACCGTCCCTTCACCCCTCCACTTT. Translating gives CASSSKTGTVPSPLHF. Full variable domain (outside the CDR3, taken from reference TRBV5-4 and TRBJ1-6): ETGVTQSPTHLIKTRGQQVTLRCSSQSGHNTVSWYQQALGQGPQFIFQYYREEENGRGNFPPRFSGLQFPNYSSELNVNALELDDSALYLCASSSKTGTVPSPLHFGNGTRLTVT.

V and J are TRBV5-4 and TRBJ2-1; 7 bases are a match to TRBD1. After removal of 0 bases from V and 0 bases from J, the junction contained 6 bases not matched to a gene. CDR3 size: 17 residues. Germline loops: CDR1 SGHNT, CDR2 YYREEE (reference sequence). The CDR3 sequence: CASSLGDSVNSYNEQFF. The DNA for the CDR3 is TGTGCCAGCAGCTTGGGGGACAGCGTGAACTCCTACAATGAGCAGTTCTTC.

For the CDR3, the DNA is TGTGCCAGCAGGAGTCCCCGACAGGGCTCGCCCTACGAGCAGTACTTC. Translated: CASRSPRQGSPYEQYF. The chain has TRBV27 and TRBJ2-7; TRBD1 agrees at 7 bases. In germline, CDR1 is MNHEY, CDR2 SMNVEV (reference sequence). This CDR3 has 16 amino acids. Trimming removed 6 bases from V and 2 bases from J; junction bases left unmatched: 13.

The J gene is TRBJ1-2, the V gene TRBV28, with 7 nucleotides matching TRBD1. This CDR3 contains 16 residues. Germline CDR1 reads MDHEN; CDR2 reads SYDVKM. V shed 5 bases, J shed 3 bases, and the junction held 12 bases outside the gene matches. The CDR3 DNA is TGTGCCAGCAGTACTCCCGGGACAGCGAACTACTATGGCTACACCTTC. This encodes CASSTPGTANYYGYTF.

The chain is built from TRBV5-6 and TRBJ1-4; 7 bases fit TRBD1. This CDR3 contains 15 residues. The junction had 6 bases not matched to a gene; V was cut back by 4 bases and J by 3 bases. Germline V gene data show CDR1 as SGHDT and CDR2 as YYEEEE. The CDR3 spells CASSTLQGPNEKLFF. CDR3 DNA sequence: TGTGCCAGCAGCACGTTACAGGGGCCTAATGAAAAACTGTTTTTT.

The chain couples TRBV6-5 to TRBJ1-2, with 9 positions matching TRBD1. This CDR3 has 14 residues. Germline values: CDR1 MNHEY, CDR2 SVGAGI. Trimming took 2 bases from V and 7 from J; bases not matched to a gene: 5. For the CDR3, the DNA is TGTGCCAGCAGTTACGGGGGACAGGGTTCTGGCTACACCTTC. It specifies CASSYGGQGSGYTF.